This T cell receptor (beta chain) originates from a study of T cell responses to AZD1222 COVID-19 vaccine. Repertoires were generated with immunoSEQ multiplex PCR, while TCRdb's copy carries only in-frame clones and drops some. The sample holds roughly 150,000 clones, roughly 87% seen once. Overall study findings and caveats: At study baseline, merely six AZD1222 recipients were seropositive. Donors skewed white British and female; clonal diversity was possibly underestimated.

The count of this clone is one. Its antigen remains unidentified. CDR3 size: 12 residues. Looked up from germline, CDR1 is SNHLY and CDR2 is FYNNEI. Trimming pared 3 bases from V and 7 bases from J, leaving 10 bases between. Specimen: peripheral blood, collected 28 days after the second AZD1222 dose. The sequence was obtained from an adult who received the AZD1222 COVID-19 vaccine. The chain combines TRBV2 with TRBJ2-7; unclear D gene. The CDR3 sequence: CASSDSFGEQYF. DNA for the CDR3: TGTGCCAGCAGTGACTCCTTCGGGGAGCAGTACTTC. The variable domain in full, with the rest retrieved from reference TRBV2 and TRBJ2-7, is EPEVTQTPSHQVTQMGQEVILRCVPISNHLYFYWYRQILGQKVEFLVSFYNNEISEKSEIFDDQFSVERPDGSNFTLKIRSTKLEDSAMYFCASSDSFGEQYFGPGTRLTVT.